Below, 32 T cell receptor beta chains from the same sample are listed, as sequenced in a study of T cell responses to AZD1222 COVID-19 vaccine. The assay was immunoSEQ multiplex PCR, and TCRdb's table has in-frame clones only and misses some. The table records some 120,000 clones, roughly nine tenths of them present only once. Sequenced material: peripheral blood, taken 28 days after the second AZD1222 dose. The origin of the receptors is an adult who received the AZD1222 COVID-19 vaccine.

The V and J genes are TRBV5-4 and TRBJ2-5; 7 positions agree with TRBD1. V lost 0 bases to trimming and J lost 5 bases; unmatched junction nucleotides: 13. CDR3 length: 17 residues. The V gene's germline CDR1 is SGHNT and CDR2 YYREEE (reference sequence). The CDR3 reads CASSLGDRQGNLETQYF. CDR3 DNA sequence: TGTGCCAGCAGCTTGGGGGACCGACAGGGAAATTTGGAGACCCAGTACTTC.

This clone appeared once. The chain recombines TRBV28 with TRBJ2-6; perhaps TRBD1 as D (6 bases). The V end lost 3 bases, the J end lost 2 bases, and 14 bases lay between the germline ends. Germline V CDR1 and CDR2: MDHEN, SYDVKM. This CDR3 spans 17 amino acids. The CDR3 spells CASSFRRTGTGANVLTF. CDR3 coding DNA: TGTGCCAGCAGTTTTCGGCGAACAGGGACTGGGGCCAACGTCCTGACTTTC.

DNA for the CDR3: TGTGCCAGCAGTCCGACAGGGTATGGCTACACCTTC. It specifies CASSPTGYGYTF. The V call is TRBV28, the J call TRBJ1-2, with 7 nucleotides matching TRBD1. The CDR3 totals 12 residues. Germline-derived CDR1 and CDR2 are MDHEN and SYDVKM. J was trimmed by 5 bases and V by 5 bases; bases with no gene match: 2.

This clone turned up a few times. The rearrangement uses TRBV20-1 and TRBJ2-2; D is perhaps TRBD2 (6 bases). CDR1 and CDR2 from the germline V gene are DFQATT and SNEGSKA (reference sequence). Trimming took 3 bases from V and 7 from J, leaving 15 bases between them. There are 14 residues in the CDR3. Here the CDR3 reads CSASSAGSGGELFF. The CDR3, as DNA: TGCAGTGCTAGTAGTGCGGGTAGCGGCGGGGAGCTGTTTTTT.

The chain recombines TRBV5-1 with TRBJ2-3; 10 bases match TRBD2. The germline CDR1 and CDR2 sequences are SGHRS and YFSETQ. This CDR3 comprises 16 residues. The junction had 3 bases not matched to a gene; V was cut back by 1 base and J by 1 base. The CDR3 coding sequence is TGCGCCAGCAGCTTGTGGGGGACTAGCGGCACAGATACGCAGTATTTT. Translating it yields CASSLWGTSGTDTQYF.

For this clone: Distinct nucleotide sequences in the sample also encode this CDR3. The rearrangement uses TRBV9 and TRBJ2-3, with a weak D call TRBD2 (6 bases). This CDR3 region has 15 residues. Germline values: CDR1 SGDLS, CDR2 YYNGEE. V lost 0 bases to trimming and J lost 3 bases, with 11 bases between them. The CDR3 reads CASSVGGGTTDTQYF. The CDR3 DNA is TGTGCCAGCAGCGTAGGTGGGGGGACGACAGATACGCAGTATTTT.

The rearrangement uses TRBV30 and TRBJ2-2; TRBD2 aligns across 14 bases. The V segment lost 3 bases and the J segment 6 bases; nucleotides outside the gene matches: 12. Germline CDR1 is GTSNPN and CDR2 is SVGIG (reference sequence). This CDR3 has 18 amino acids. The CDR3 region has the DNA TGTGCCTGGAGGCCGGGACTAGCGGGAGCGGTACGGGCCGGGGAGCTGTTTTTT. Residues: CAWRPGLAGAVRAGELFF.

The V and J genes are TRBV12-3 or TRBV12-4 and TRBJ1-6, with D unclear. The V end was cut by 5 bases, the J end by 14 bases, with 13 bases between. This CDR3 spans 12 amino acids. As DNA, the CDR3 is TGTGCCAGCAGTCGGGCGGGCCCCACCCTCCACTTT. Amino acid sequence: CASSRAGPTLHF.

In nucleotides, the CDR3 is TGTGCCACCAGTGATTCGAGGGGATTGGCTTCCTACAATGAGCAGTTCTTC. Residues: CATSDSRGLASYNEQFF. V usage is TRBV24-1 and J usage is TRBJ2-1; D may match TRBD1 or TRBD2 (5 bases each). V gave up 2 bases and J gave up 1 base, with 14 bases separating them. This CDR3 spans 17 amino acids. CDR1 is KGHDR and CDR2 is SFDVKD in the germline V gene.

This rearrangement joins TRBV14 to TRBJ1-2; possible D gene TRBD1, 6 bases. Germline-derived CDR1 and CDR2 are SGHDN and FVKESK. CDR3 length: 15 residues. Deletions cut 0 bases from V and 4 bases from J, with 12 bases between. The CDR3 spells CASSQDRVGGYGYTF. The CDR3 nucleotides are TGTGCCAGCAGCCAAGATCGTGTAGGGGGCTATGGCTACACCTTC.

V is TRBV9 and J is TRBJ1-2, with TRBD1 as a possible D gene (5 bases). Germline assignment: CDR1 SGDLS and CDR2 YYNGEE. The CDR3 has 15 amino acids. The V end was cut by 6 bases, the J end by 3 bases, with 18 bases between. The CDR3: CASTVGAEPHYGYTF. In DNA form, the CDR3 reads TGTGCCAGCACCGTTGGGGCGGAACCCCACTATGGCTACACCTTC. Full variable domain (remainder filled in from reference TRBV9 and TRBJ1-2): DSGVTQTPKHLITATGQRVTLRCSPRSGDLSVYWYQQSLDQGLQFLIQYYNGEERAKGNILERFSAQQFPDLHSELNLSSLELGDSALYFCASTVGAEPHYGYTFGSGTRLTVV.

CDR3 in amino acids: CASSSGQNYGYTF. In DNA, the CDR3 is TGTGCCAGCAGTTCAGGACAGAACTATGGCTACACCTTC. The chain has TRBV28 and TRBJ1-2, with D perhaps matching TRBD1 (6 bases). Trimming left V 4 bases short and J 2 bases short, with 8 bases between. Germline V lookup: CDR1 MDHEN, CDR2 SYDVKM. This CDR3 has 13 residues.

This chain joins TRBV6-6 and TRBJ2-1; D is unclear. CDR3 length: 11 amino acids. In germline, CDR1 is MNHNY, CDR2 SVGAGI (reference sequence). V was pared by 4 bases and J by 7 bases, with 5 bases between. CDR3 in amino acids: CASSSGNEQFF. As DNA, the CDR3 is TGTGCCAGCAGTTCCGGGAATGAGCAGTTCTTC.

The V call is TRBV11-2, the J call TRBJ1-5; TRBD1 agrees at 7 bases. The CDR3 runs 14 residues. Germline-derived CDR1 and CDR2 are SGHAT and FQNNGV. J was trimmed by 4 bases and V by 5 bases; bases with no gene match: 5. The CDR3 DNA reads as TGTGCCAGCAGCCACCGGGACAGAAATCAGCCCCAGCATTTT. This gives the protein CASSHRDRNQPQHF.

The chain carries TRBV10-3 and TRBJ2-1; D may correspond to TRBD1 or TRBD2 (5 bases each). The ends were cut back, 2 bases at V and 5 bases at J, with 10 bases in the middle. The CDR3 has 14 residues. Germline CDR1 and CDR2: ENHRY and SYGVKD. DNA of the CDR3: TGTGCCATCAGTGAGATGGGACCCGACAATGAGCAGTTCTTC. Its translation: CAISEMGPDNEQFF.

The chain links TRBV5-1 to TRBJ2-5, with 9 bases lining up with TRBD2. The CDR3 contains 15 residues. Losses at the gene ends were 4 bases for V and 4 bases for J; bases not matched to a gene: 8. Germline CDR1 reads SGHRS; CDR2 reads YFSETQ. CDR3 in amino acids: CASSPGTSIGETQYF. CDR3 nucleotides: TGCGCCAGCAGCCCCGGGACTAGCATAGGAGAGACCCAGTACTTC.

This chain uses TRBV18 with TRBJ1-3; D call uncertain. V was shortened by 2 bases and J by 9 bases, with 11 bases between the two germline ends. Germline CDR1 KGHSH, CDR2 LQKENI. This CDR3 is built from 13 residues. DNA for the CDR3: TGTGCCAGCTCACCAGCAGGATCCAGCACCATATATTTT. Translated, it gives CASSPAGSSTIYF.

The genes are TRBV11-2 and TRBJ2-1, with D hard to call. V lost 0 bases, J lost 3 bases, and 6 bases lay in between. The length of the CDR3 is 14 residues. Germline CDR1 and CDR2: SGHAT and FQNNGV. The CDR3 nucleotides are TGTGCCAGCAGCTTAGAAGCCAGCTACAATGAGCAGTTCTTC. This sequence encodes CASSLEASYNEQFF.

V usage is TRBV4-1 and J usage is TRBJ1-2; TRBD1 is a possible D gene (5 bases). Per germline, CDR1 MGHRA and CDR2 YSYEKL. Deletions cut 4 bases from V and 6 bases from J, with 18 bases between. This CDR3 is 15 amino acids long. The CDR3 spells CASSRLGGTAHGYTF. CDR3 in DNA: TGCGCCAGCAGCCGGTTGGGGGGTACGGCGCATGGCTACACCTTC.

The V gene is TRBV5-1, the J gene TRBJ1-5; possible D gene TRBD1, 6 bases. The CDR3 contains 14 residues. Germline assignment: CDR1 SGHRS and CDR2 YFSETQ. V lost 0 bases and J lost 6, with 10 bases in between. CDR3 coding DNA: TGCGCCAGCAGCTTGGATGGGGGGCTTCAGCCCCAGCATTTT. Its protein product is CASSLDGGLQPQHF. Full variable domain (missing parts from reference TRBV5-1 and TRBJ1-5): KAGVTQTPRYLIKTRGQQVTLSCSPISGHRSVSWYQQTPGQGLQFLFEYFSETQRNKGNFPGRFSGRQFSNSRSEMNVSTLELGDSALYLCASSLDGGLQPQHFGDGTRLSIL.

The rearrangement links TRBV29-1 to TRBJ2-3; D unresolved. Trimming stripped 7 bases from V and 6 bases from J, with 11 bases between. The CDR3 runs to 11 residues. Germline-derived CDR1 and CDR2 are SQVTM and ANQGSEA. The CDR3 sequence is CSGHSGDTQYF. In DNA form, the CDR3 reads TGCAGCGGCCACTCTGGGGATACGCAGTATTTT.

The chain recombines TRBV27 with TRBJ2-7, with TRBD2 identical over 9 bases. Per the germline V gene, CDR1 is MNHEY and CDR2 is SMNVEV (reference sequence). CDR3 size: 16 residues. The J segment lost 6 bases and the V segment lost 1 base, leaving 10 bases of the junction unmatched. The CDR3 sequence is CASSLWGVAGDREQYF. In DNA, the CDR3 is TGTGCCAGCAGTTTATGGGGCGTAGCGGGAGATCGCGAGCAGTACTTC.

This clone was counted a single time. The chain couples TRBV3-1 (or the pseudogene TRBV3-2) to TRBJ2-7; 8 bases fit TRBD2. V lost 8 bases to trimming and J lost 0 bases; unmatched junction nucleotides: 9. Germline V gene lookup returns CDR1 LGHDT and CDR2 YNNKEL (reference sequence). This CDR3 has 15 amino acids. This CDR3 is CASSLAGFTSYEQYF. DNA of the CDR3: TGTGCCAGCTCATTAGCGGGATTTACCTCCTACGAGCAGTACTTC.

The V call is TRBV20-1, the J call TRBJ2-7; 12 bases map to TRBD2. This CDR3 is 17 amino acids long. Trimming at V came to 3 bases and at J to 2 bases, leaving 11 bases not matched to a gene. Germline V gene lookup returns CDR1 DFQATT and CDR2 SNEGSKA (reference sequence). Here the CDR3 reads CSASAGTSGHSTYEQYF. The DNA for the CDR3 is TGCAGTGCTAGTGCCGGGACTAGCGGGCACTCCACCTACGAGCAGTACTTC.

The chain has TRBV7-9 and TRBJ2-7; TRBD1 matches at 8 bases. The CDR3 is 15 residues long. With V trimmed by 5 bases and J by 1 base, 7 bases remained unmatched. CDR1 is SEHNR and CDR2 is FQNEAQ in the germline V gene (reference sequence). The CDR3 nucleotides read TGTGCCAGCAGCAAACGACAGGGGAGTTCCTACGAGCAGTACTTC. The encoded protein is CASSKRQGSSYEQYF.

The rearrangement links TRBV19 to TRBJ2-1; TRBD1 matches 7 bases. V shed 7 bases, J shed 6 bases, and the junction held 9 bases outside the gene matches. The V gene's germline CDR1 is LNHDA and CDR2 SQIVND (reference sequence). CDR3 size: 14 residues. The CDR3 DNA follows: TGTGCCAGTACCCGCACGGACAGGAGCAATGAGCAGTTCTTC. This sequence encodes CASTRTDRSNEQFF.

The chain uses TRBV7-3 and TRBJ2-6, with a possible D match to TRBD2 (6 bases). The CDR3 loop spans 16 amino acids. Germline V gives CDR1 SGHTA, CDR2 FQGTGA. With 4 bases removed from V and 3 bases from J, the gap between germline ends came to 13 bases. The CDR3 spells CASSSGGTDGANVLTF. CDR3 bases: TGTGCCAGCAGCTCAGGCGGGACGGATGGGGCCAACGTCCTGACTTTC.

CDR3 sequence: CASSRQGRNTGELFF. The DNA of the CDR3 is TGTGCCAGTAGTCGACAGGGGCGCAACACCGGGGAGCTGTTTTTT. V and J are TRBV19 and TRBJ2-2; 8 bases line up with TRBD1. V gave up 5 bases and J gave up 2 bases; unmatched junction bases: 4. CDR3 length equals 15 residues. The germline V gene encodes CDR1 LNHDA and CDR2 SQIVND (reference sequence).

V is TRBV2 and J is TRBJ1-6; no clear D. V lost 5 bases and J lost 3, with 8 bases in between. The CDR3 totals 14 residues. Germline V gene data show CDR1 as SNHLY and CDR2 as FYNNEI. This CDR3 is CASSWKDYNSPLHF. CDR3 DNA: TGTGCCAGCAGTTGGAAAGACTATAATTCACCCCTCCACTTT.

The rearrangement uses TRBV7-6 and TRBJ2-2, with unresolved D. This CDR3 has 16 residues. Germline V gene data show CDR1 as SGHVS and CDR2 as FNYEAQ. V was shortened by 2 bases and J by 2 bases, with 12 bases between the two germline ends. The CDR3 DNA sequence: TGTGCCAGCAGCTTAATTAGGCAGGACAACACCGGGGAGCTGTTTTTT. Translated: CASSLIRQDNTGELFF.

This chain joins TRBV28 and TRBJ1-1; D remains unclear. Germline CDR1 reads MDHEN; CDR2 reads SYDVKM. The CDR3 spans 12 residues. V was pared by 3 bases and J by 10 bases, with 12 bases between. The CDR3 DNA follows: TGTGCCAGCAGTTTTCTCGTCAAGGCAGCTTTCTTT. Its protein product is CASSFLVKAAFF. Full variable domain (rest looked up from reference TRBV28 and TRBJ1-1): DVKVTQSSRYLVKRTGEKVFLECVQDMDHENMFWYRQDPGLGLRLIYFSYDVKMKEKGDIPEGYSVSREKKERFSLILESASTNQTSMYLCASSFLVKAAFFGQGTRLTVV.

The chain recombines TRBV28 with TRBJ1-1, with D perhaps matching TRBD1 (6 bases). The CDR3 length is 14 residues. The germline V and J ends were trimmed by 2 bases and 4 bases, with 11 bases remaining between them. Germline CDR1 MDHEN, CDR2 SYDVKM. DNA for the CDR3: TGTGCCAGCAGTTTAGGGGGGCAGGGCACTGAAGCTTTCTTT. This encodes CASSLGGQGTEAFF.